A selection of T cell receptor beta chains follows, all from one sample in a study of blood T cell repertoires in COVID-19. Assay used: immunoSEQ multiplex PCR; TCRdb lists only in-frame clones, some missing. The sample includes 200,000 to 250,000 clones, about 80% of them seen just once. Sequenced sample: PBMCs or T cells enriched from blood (not recorded which). Source of these receptors: a man aged 60-69 years who had recovered from COVID-19. Each CDR3 is given with its conserved first and last residue. A D gene is named only where the DNA matches it firmly. For some rows the clone size is stated as once, few or many, or as a class when expanded; others skip it.

d_call | clone_size | j_call | cdr3_length | v_call | cdr3_nt | cdr3_aa
. | . | TRBJ2-2 | 14 | TRBV24-1 | TGTGCCACCACAGGGGCTGAGGACACCGGGGAGCTGTTTTTT | CATTGAEDTGELFF
. | . | TRBJ2-4 | 18 | TRBV11-2 | TGTGCCAGCAGCTTCCGGCCTATTATAACCGGGGCCAAAAACATTCAGTACTTC | CASSFRPIITGAKNIQYF
. | . | TRBJ1-1 | 16 | TRBV5-1 | TGCGCCAGCAGCGTGGACGACAGATTCAGGAACACTGAAGCTTTCTTT | CASSVDDRFRNTEAFF
. | . | TRBJ1-2 | 13 | TRBV4-2 | TGTGCCAGCAGCCAAGAACAGGCCTATGGCTACACCTTC | CASSQEQAYGYTF
. | . | TRBJ1-5 | 14 | TRBV19 | TGTGCCAGTAGTACCCGGGACAACAATCAGCCCCAGCATTTT | CASSTRDNNQPQHF
TRBD1 | few | TRBJ1-2 | 14 | TRBV3-1/TRBV3-2 | TGTGCCAGCAGCCAGTTGAACTCAGGGGGTGGCTACACCTTC | CASSQLNSGGGYTF
TRBD1 | . | TRBJ1-5 | 14 | TRBV5-5 | TGTGCCAGCAGCCCCGGACAGGGCGGTCAGCCCCAGCATTTT | CASSPGQGGQPQHF
TRBD1 | . | TRBJ2-5 | 17 | TRBV7-2 | TGTGCCAGCAGCCCGGGACAGGGGGAAAGGGACCAAGAGACCCAGTACTTC | CASSPGQGERDQETQYF
TRBD1 | . | TRBJ1-5 | 15 | TRBV6-2/TRBV6-3 | TGTGCCAGCAGTTACTTGGGACAGAACAATCAGCCCCAGCATTTT | CASSYLGQNNQPQHF
. | . | TRBJ2-3 | 15 | TRBV6-5 | TGTGCCAGCAGGAAAGCGGGCTTAACCACAGATACGCAGTATTTT | CASRKAGLTTDTQYF
TRBD1 | . | TRBJ1-5 | 13 | TRBV4-3 | TGCGCCAGCGGTGACAGGGGAAATCAGCCCCAGCATTTT | CASGDRGNQPQHF
TRBD1 | . | TRBJ1-3 | 16 | TRBV19 | TGTGCCAGTAGTATCACTGGGACAGACTCTGGAAACACCATATATTTT | CASSITGTDSGNTIYF
TRBD1 | . | TRBJ2-7 | 15 | TRBV7-9 | TGTGCCATTCGGGGAGAGGGACAGGGTTCCTACGAGCAGTACTTC | CAIRGEGQGSYEQYF
. | once | TRBJ2-5 | 14 | TRBV5-5 | TGTGCCAGCAGGCGACAGGAATACCAAGAGACCCAGTACTTC | CASRRQEYQETQYF
. | . | TRBJ1-2 | 14 | TRBV25-1 | TGTGCCAGCAGTGAAACCAGGGGCATCTACGGCTACACCTTC | CASSETRGIYGYTF
. | . | TRBJ2-4 | 14 | TRBV5-6 | TGTGCCAGCAGCTTGGACCAACTAAGCGTCATTCAGTACTTC | CASSLDQLSVIQYF
TRBD1 | few | TRBJ2-3 | 16 | TRBV7-2 | TGTGCCAGCAGCTTAGCCGGGACAGGGAGCACAGATACGCAGTATTTT | CASSLAGTGSTDTQYF
. | . | TRBJ1-5 | 15 | TRBV7-2 | TGTGCCAGCAGCTTAGGGCACAATAGCAATCAGCCCCAGCATTTT | CASSLGHNSNQPQHF
. | once | TRBJ2-1 | 16 | TRBV7-8 | TGTGCCAGCAGCCCACGGGGGGCAAGCTCCTACAATGAGCAGTTCTTC | CASSPRGASSYNEQFF
TRBD2 | . | TRBJ2-3 | 16 | TRBV14 | TGTGCCAGCAGCCAACCCGGGACTAGAGGCACAGATACGCAGTATTTT | CASSQPGTRGTDTQYF
. | . | TRBJ2-5 | 14 | TRBV18 | TGTGCCAGCTCACCAAGCAGGGACCAAGAGACCCAGTACTTC | CASSPSRDQETQYF
TRBD1 | . | TRBJ1-2 | 14 | TRBV5-1 | TGCGCCAGCAGCCCCAAGGGGGCTGACTATGGCTACACCTTC | CASSPKGADYGYTF
TRBD1 | . | TRBJ1-1 | 16 | TRBV4-3 | TGCGCCAGCAGCCGGAACCGGGGACAGGCGAACACTGAAGCTTTCTTT | CASSRNRGQANTEAFF
TRBD1 | . | TRBJ2-1 | 15 | TRBV19 | TGTGCCAGTAGCCCCAGAGGACAGGGGATCTATGAGCAGTTCTTC | CASSPRGQGIYEQFF
TRBD1 | . | TRBJ1-3 | 16 | TRBV28 | TGTGCCAGCAATCCAACCGGGACAGTCTCTGGAAACACCATATATTTT | CASNPTGTVSGNTIYF
TRBD1 | . | TRBJ1-5 | 17 | TRBV24-1 | TGTGCCACCAGTGATGCCGCCGGGACAGGGGATCGGCAGCCCCAGCATTTT | CATSDAAGTGDRQPQHF
. | . | TRBJ1-2 | 12 | TRBV5-8 | TGTGCCAGCAGCTTGAGGGGGAGAGGCTACACCTTC | CASSLRGRGYTF
. | few | TRBJ2-5 | 15 | TRBV27 | TGTGCCAGCAGTTTATCCGGATTAGCGAGGGAGACCCAGTACTTC | CASSLSGLARETQYF
. | . | TRBJ1-5 | 15 | TRBV21-1 | TGTGCCATCAAGCGGAGACAGGCCAGAAATCAGCCCCAGCATTTT | CAIKRRQARNQPQHF
. | few | TRBJ1-4 | 12 | TRBV6-5 | TGTGCCAGCAGGGGGTGGGACTCCAAGGTGTTTTTT | CASRGWDSKVFF
TRBD1 | . | TRBJ2-7 | 15 | TRBV20-1 | TGCAGTGCTAGTGCCGGACAGGCGAACCTCCACGAGCAGTACTTC | CSASAGQANLHEQYF
TRBD1 | once | TRBJ1-4 | 15 | TRBV19 | TGTGCCAGTAGTAGACAGGGGCTTACTAATGAAAAACTGTTTTTT | CASSRQGLTNEKLFF
TRBD1 | . | TRBJ1-2 | 11 | TRBV20-1 | TGCAGTGGAAAGGGGGCGGGAGGCTACACCTTC | CSGKGAGGYTF
TRBD2 | few | TRBJ2-3 | 15 | TRBV11-3 | TGTGCCAGCGGCGTGACTAGCGGGTCTACAGATACGCAGTATTTT | CASGVTSGSTDTQYF
TRBD1 | . | TRBJ1-2 | 13 | TRBV5-1 | TGCGCCAGCAGCCCCCGGGACAGAGTTGGCTACACCTTC | CASSPRDRVGYTF
. | once | TRBJ2-6 | 15 | TRBV7-2 | TGTGCCAGCAGCTTTTTTCAAACTGGGGCCAACGTCCTGACTTTC | CASSFFQTGANVLTF
TRBD1 | . | TRBJ2-2 | 15 | TRBV19 | TGTGCCAGTAGTCCGGGACAGAGGAACACCGGGGAGCTGTTTTTT | CASSPGQRNTGELFF
TRBD2 | once | TRBJ2-3 | 16 | TRBV4-1 | TGCGCCAGCAGCCATGGACTAGAGGGGTTCCCAGATACGCAGTATTTT | CASSHGLEGFPDTQYF
TRBD1 | . | TRBJ1-6 | 14 | TRBV5-5 | TGTGCCAGCACCTATGACAGGGGTTATTCACCCCTCCACTTT | CASTYDRGYSPLHF